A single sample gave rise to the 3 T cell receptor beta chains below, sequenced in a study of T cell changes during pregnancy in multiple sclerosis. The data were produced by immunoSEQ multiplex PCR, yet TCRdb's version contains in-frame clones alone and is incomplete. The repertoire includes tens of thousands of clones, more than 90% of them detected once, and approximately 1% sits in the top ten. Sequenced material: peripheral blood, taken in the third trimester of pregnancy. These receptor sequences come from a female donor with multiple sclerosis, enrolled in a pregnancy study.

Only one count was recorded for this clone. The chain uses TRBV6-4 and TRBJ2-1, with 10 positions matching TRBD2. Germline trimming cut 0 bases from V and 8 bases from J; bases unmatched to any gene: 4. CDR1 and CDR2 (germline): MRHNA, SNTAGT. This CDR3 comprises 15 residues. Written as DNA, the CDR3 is TGTGCCAGCAGTGACTCGCTAGCGGGAGTCGATGAGCAGTTCTTC. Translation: CASSDSLAGVDEQFF.

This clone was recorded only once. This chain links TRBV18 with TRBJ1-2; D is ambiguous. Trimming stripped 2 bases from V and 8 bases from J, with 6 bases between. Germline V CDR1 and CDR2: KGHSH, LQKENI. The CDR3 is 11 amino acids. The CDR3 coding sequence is TGTGCCAGCTCACCAGGTAGCGGCTACACCTTC. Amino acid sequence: CASSPGSGYTF.

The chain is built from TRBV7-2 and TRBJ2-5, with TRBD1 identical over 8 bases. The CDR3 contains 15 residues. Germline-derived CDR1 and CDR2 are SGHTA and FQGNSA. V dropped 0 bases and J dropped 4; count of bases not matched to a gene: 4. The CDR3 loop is CASSLAGTGRETQYF. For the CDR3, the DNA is TGTGCCAGCAGCTTAGCTGGGACAGGTCGAGAGACCCAGTACTTC.